A selection of T cell receptor beta chains follows, all from one sample in a study of PD-1 blockade in classical Hodgkin lymphoma. Clones were read by immunoSEQ multiplex PCR, and TCRdb kept only the in-frame ones, dropping some. The repertoire holds over 10,000 clones, roughly four fifths seen once, with 0.93% in the top ten. The specimen comprised CD4+ T cells from blood, sampled before the fourth cycle of nivolumab. Receptor source: a human donor with classical Hodgkin lymphoma. Each CDR3 is given with its conserved first and last residue. The D gene is left open where the match is weak. Not all rows give a size; the values are once, few, many and, for expanded clones, a class.

J gene	V gene	clone size	D gene	CDR3 length	CDR3 DNA	CDR3 protein
TRBJ1-3	TRBV5-5	.	.	15	TGTGCCAGCAGCTCGACCCGTCCTTCTGGAAACACCATATATTTT	CASSSTRPSGNTIYF
TRBJ2-7	TRBV6-1	.	TRBD1	17	TGTGCCAGCAGTGAAAGTCGAGACAGGGGCCTTTCCTACGAGCAGTACTTC	CASSESRDRGLSYEQYF
TRBJ2-1	TRBV4-3	.	.	13	TGCGCCAGCAGCCAAGATCCCACTACTGAGCAGTTCTTC	CASSQDPTTEQFF
TRBJ2-7	TRBV6-5	.	.	14	TGTGCCAGCTGGGCCGACAGTTATTCCTACGAGCAGTACTTC	CASWADSYSYEQYF
TRBJ2-5	TRBV18	.	TRBD2	14	TGTGCCAGCTCACCCCCGTCGGGGGGAGAGACCCAGTACTTC	CASSPPSGGETQYF
TRBJ1-5	TRBV10-3	.	TRBD1	15	TGTGCCATCAGTGCCGGACAGGGGGTAGGTCAGCCCCAGCATTTT	CAISAGQGVGQPQHF
TRBJ1-4	TRBV15	.	.	16	TGTGCCACCAGCAGAGATCGAGACAGTCTTAGGGAAAAACTGTTTTTT	CATSRDRDSLREKLFF
TRBJ1-6	TRBV11-3	.	TRBD1	14	TGTGCCAGCAGCTCCCGGGACAGTAATTCACCCCTCCACTTT	CASSSRDSNSPLHF
TRBJ2-7	TRBV4-3	.	TRBD1	14	TGCGCCAGCAGCTCGGGACAGGGTAGAAAAGAGCAGTACTTC	CASSSGQGRKEQYF
TRBJ2-1	TRBV5-4	.	TRBD1	16	TGTGCCAGCAGCTTGGGGGACAGGATCAAGACGGGTGAGCAGTTCTTC	CASSLGDRIKTGEQFF
TRBJ2-3	TRBV7-7	.	.	13	TGTGCCAGCAGCACGACCATCACAGATACGCAGTATTTT	CASSTTITDTQYF
TRBJ2-5	TRBV5-4	once	TRBD2	15	TGTGCCAGCAGCGCAGCCGGGACTATTCTAGAGACCCAGTACTTC	CASSAAGTILETQYF
TRBJ1-4	TRBV5-1	.	.	18	TGCGCCAGCAGCTTGAGAACCGGGACAACGACCACTAATGAAAAACTGTTTTTT	CASSLRTGTTTTNEKLFF
TRBJ2-7	TRBV6-6	.	.	15	TGTGCCAGCAGTTACTCTGGCCAGGGGTCGCGGGAGCAGTACTTC	CASSYSGQGSREQYF
TRBJ2-5	TRBV5-1	.	.	19	TGCGCCAGCAGCTTGGGACACCGGGGTTGGACAGACCTCGTGGCGACCCAGTACTTC	CASSLGHRGWTDLVATQYF
TRBJ2-1	TRBV6-4	.	TRBD2	20	TGTGCCAGCAGTAGGGTCCCACACGAGACTAGCGGGAAATGGTACAATGAGCAGTTCTTC	CASSRVPHETSGKWYNEQFF
TRBJ2-5	TRBV5-1	.	TRBD2	15	TGCGCCAGCAGCGGGAGGACTAGAGGAGGGGAGACCCAGTACTTC	CASSGRTRGGETQYF
TRBJ2-5	TRBV11-1	.	TRBD2	14	TGTGCCAGCAGCTTAGGACTAGCCAAAGAGACCCAGTACTTC	CASSLGLAKETQYF
TRBJ1-5	TRBV7-9	.	.	15	TGTGCCAGCAGCCCGGGCCCGCACCTTCATCAGCCCCAGCATTTT	CASSPGPHLHQPQHF
TRBJ2-3	TRBV9	.	TRBD2	23	TGTGCCAGCAGCGTAGGGTTAGCGGGGGGCCTCTATGGGTCTACTGTTAGCACAGATACGCAGTATTTT	CASSVGLAGGLYGSTVSTDTQYF
TRBJ2-7	TRBV27	.	TRBD2	14	TGTGCCAGCAGTTTATCCCCTAGCGGCTACGAGCAGTACTTC	CASSLSPSGYEQYF
TRBJ2-2	TRBV19	.	TRBD1	14	TGTGCCAGTGGCCGACAGGGCCACACCGGGGAGCTGTTTTTT	CASGRQGHTGELFF
TRBJ2-3	TRBV18	.	.	17	TGTGCCAGCTCCCTCAGACTACAATGGAGGAGCACAGATACGCAGTATTTT	CASSLRLQWRSTDTQYF
TRBJ1-5	TRBV7-9	few	.	14	TGTGCCAGCAGCTTAGAGGCAGGGAGTCAGCCCCAGCATTTT	CASSLEAGSQPQHF
TRBJ1-5	TRBV2	.	.	16	TGTGCCAGCAGTGAAAGTCCCAGGGTTCGGAATCAGCCCCAGCATTTT	CASSESPRVRNQPQHF
TRBJ2-1	TRBV5-4	.	.	11	TGTGCCAGCAGCTCCTACAATGAGCAGTTCTTC	CASSSYNEQFF
TRBJ2-1	TRBV30	.	.	13	TGTGCCTGGAACTTCGGGACTCCCGAAGGGCAGTTCTTC	CAWNFGTPEGQFF